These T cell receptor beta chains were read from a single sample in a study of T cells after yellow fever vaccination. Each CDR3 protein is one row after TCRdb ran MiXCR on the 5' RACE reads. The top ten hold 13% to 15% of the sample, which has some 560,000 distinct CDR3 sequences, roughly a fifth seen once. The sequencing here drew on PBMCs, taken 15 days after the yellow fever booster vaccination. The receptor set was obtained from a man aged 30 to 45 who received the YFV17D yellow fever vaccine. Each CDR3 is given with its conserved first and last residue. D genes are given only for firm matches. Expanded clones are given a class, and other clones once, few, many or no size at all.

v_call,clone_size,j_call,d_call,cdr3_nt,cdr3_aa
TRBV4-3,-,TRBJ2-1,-,TGCGCCAGCAGCCAAGATAGAGGAAGGGATGAGCAGTTCTTC,CASSQDRGRDEQFF
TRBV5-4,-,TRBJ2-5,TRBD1,TGTGCCAGCAGCTCGACAGGGAAATTTCAAGAGACCCAGTACTTC,CASSSTGKFQETQYF
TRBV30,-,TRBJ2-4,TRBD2,TGTGCCTGGAATAGAGGGAGGGCTGACATTCAGTACTTC,CAWNRGRADIQYF
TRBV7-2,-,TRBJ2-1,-,TGTGCCAGCAGCTTAGCGGGGGGCGACCTGGGGGGTGAGCAGTTCTTC,CASSLAGGDLGGEQFF
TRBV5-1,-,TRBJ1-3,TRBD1,TGCGCCAGCAGCTTCGACAGGGACGGTGGAAACACCATATATTTT,CASSFDRDGGNTIYF
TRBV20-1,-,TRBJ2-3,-,TGCAGTGCTCGAAACTTCGGGAATACGCAGTATTTT,CSARNFGNTQYF
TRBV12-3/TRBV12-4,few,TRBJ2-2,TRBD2,TGTGCCAGCAGACTCGGGACTAGCGGCACCGGGGAGCTGTTTTTT,CASRLGTSGTGELFF
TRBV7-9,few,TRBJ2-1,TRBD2,TGTGCCAGCAGCTCGGGACTAGCGGCCCGCAATGAGCAGTTCTTC,CASSSGLAARNEQFF
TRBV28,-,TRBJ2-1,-,TGTGCCAGCAGTCCGGGCACTAGTGATGGTGAGCAGTTCTTC,CASSPGTSDGEQFF
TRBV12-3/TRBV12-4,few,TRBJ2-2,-,TGTGCCAGCACTACGGTGGGGAACACCGGGGAGCTGTTTTTT,CASTTVGNTGELFF
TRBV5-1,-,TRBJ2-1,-,TGTGCTAGCAGCTTAGATCGGAGCGGTGAGCAGTTCTTC,CASSLDRSGEQFF
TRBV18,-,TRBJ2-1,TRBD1,TGTGCCAGCTCACCGGTGGGACAGGGTCATGAGCAGTTCTTC,CASSPVGQGHEQFF
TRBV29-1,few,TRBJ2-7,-,TGCAGCGTCCAGGACAGCCCGTTGGGGCAGTACTTC,CSVQDSPLGQYF
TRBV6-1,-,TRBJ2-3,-,TGTGCCAGCAGGTGGGGGGAGGCGGCAGATACGCAGTATTTT,CASRWGEAADTQYF
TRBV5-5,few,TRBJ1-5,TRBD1,TGTGCCAGCAGCAGGGACAGGGGGCTTAATCAGCCCCAGCATTTT,CASSRDRGLNQPQHF
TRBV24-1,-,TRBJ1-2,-,TGTGCCACCAGTGACTCCTATGGCTACACCTTC,CATSDSYGYTF
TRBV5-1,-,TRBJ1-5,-,TGCGCCAGCAGCTTGGAGGGGCTTAGTAGCAATCAGCCCCAGCATTTT,CASSLEGLSSNQPQHF
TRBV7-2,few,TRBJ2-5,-,TGTGCCAGCAGCTTCTCGGCCAAAGAGACCCAGTACTTC,CASSFSAKETQYF
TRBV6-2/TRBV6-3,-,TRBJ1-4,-,TGTGCCAGCAGTTACGCCGAAAATGAAAAACTGTTTTTT,CASSYAENEKLFF
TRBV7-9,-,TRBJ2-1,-,TGTGCCAGCAGCCATAGGGACTTGTCCTACAATGAGCAGTTCTTC,CASSHRDLSYNEQFF
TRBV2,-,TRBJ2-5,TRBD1,TGTGCCACCCTACGACAGGGGGCGGGCGAGACCCAGTACTTC,CATLRQGAGETQYF
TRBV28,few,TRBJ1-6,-,TGTGCCAGCAGTCAAAATAATTCACCCCTCCACTTT,CASSQNNSPLHF
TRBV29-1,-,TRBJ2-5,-,TGCAGCGTTGGAGGGGTCGAGACCCAGTACTTC,CSVGGVETQYF
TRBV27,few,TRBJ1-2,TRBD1,TGTGCCAGCAGCAAATCCCCGGGACAGGGGGCGCTTGGCTACACCTTC,CASSKSPGQGALGYTF
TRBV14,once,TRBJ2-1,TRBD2,TGTGCCAGCAGCCTAGGGACTAGCGGCTTTTACAATGAGCAGTTCTTC,CASSLGTSGFYNEQFF
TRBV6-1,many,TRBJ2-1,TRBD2,TGTGCCACCAGGACTAGCGGGAGCTACAATGAGCAGTTCTTC,CATRTSGSYNEQFF
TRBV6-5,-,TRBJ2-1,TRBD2,TGTGCCAGCAGTTATAGCGGGAGGGCCGGCAATGAGCAGTTCTTC,CASSYSGRAGNEQFF
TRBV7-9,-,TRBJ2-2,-,TGTGCCAGCAGCTCCGGCCCACTGATGGAGCTGTTTTTT,CASSSGPLMELFF
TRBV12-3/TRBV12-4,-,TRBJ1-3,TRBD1,TGTGCCAGCAGCCGTAGACCGGGACAGATAAACTCTGGAAACACCATATATTTT,CASSRRPGQINSGNTIYF
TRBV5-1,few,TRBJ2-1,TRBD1,TGCGCCAGCAGCTTGAAACAGGGGAGAAATGAGCAGTTCTTC,CASSLKQGRNEQFF
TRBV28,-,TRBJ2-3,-,TGTGCCAGCCACAGGGACCCAGATACGCAGTATTTT,CASHRDPDTQYF
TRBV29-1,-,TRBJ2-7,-,TGCAGCGTTGAGTGGCGGGACTCCTACGAGCAGAACTTC,CSVEWRDSYEQNF
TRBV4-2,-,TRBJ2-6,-,TGTGCCAGCAGCCAAGAATACAGGGCCGACTCTGGGGCCAACGTCCTGACTTTC,CASSQEYRADSGANVLTF
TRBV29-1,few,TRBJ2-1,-,TGCAGCGTTGGGGGAGGCGGCAATGAGCAGTTCTTC,CSVGGGGNEQFF
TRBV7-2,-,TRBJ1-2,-,TGTGCCAGCAGCTTAGCGCCAGGCGACGGAGGGGGCTACACCTTC,CASSLAPGDGGGYTF
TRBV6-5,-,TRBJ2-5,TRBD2,TGTGCCAGCAGAACTGACCGGGGGGGGGAGACCCAGTACTTC,CASRTDRGGETQYF
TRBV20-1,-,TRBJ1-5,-,TGCTGTGCTAGAGATCCGGATATTTGGGGGAATCAGCCCCAGCATTTT,CCARDPDIWGNQPQHF
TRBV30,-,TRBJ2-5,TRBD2,TGTGCCCATACCCCCACAGCGGGAGTGGGGACCCAGTACTTC,CAHTPTAGVGTQYF
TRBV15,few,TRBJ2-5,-,TGTGCCACCAGCAGAGACCAGACCCAGTACTTC,CATSRDQTQYF
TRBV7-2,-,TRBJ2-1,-,TGTGCCAGCAGCTCCGGGCCTCCGGCGTACAATGAGCAGTTCTTC,CASSSGPPAYNEQFF
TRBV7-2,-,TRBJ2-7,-,TGTGCCAGCAGGGACCGGGGCACGGGCATACCATACGAGCAGTACTTC,CASRDRGTGIPYEQYF
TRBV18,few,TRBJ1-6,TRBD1,TGTGCCAGCTCGGCTCGGACAGGAAATTCACCCCTCCACTTT,CASSARTGNSPLHF
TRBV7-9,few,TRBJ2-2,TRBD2,TGTGCCAGCAGCACATTAGCGGGATCAACCACCGGGGAGCTGTTTTTT,CASSTLAGSTTGELFF
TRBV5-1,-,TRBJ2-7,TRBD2,TGCGCCAGCCACCAATTCAGTGAGACTAGCGGCTACGAGCAGTACTTC,CASHQFSETSGYEQYF
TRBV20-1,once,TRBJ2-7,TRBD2,TGCAGTGCTGGGTCTAGCGGGAACGAGCAGTACTTC,CSAGSSGNEQYF